The 3 T cell receptor beta chains presented below share a single source sample, sequenced in a study of cytomegalovirus exposure and HLA in healthy donors. PCR involved 60 Vbeta and 13 Jbeta primers. Clones were read by immunoSEQ multiplex PCR, and TCRdb kept only the in-frame ones, dropping some. The sample carries about 38,000 clones, 86% recorded once. Sequencing used PBMCs. Receptors were obtained from a woman aged 40 to 50 in good health and CMV-seropositive.

The chain joins TRBV12-1 to TRBJ1-6; no check of the table's D call, TRBD1, against the DNA was made. TRBV12-1 is reported as a pseudogene. CDR3 length: 14 residues. As DNA, the CDR3 is TGTGCCAGCAGCCCCGGGACAGGGTTTTCACCCCTCCACTTT. Translated, it gives CASSPGTGFSPLHF.

This sequence joins TRBV6-5 and TRBJ1-1; TRBD1 is a possible D gene (5 bases). V was trimmed by 7 bases and J by 5 bases, leaving 17 bases between them. Germline V gene data show CDR1 as MNHEY and CDR2 as SVGAGI. The CDR3 is made up of 14 amino acids. CDR3 nucleotides: TGTGCCAGCACCACTCCCCGGGGGGGGACTGAAGCTTTCTTT. Translating it yields CASTTPRGGTEAFF.

This clone appeared a few times. The CDR3 is CASGQGAGVDEQYF. CDR3 sequence (DNA): TGTGCCAGCGGCCAGGGAGCGGGGGTCGACGAGCAGTACTTC. This chain uses TRBV25-1 with TRBJ2-7, with 8 bases identical to TRBD2. CDR3 length: 14 amino acids. The V gene's germline CDR1 is MGHDK and CDR2 SYGVNS. The junction had 11 bases not matched to a gene; V was cut back by 8 bases and J by 5 bases.